A single TCR beta chain is shown here with its context. Its antigen is as yet unknown. This record belongs to a study of T cell responses to AZD1222 COVID-19 vaccine. Study-wide results and caveats: Without day 14 samples, only post-peak T cell repertoires were studied.

This CDR3 has 14 residues. The germline V gene encodes CDR1 SEHNR and CDR2 FQNEAQ (reference sequence). V was shortened by 1 base and J by 1 base, with 7 bases between the two germline ends. Method: immunoSEQ multiplex PCR; TCRdb's copy keeps in-frame clones and lacks some. The sample holds around 100,000 clones, about 95% seen once. V and J are TRBV7-9 and TRBJ2-5, with D maybe TRBD1 (6 bases). This clonotype was obtained from an adult in good health. Source: peripheral blood, taken on day 0 of AZD1222 vaccination. The chain's CDR3 is CASSLDRAQETQYF. The CDR3, as DNA: TGTGCCAGCAGCTTAGACAGGGCCCAAGAGACCCAGTACTTC.